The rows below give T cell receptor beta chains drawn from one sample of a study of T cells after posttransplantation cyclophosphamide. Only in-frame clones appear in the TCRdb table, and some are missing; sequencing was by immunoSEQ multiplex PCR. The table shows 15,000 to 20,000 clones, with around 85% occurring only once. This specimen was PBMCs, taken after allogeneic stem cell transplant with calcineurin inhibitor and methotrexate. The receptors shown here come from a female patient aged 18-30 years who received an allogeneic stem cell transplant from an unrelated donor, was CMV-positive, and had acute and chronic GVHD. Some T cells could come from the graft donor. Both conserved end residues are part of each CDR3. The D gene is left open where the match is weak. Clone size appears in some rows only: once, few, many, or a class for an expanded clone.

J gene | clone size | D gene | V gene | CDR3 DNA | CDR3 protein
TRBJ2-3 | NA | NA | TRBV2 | TGTGCCAGCAGTGCCGAGTCGGGGGGCGAAACAGATACGCAGTATTTT | CASSAESGGETDTQYF
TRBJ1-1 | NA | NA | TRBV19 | TGTGCCAGTAGTACCGACTTGAACACTGAAGCTTTCTTT | CASSTDLNTEAFF
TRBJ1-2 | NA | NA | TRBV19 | TGTGCCAGTAGTATACGGCCCGGGATTAACTATGGCTACACCTTC | CASSIRPGINYGYTF
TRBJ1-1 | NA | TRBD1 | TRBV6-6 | TGTGCCAGCAGGCAACAGGGGACCAACACTGAAGCTTTCTTT | CASRQQGTNTEAFF
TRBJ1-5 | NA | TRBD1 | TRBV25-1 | TGTGCCAGCACCTCGACAGGGGACAATCAGCCCCAGCATTTT | CASTSTGDNQPQHF
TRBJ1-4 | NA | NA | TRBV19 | TGTGCCACCCTGGACACAGATAATGAAAAACTGTTTTTT | CATLDTDNEKLFF
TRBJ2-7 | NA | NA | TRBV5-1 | TGCGCCAGCAGCCTTACCTGGAGCTCCTACGAGCAGTACTTC | CASSLTWSSYEQYF
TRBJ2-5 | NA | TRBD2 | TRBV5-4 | TGTGCCAGCAGCCTTAGCGGGGGTGGGGAGACCCAGTACTTC | CASSLSGGGETQYF
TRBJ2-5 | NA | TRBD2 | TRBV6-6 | TGTGCCAGCAGTAAAGCGGGGCAAGAGACCCAGTACTTC | CASSKAGQETQYF
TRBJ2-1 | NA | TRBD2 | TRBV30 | TGTGCCTGGAGTGCGGGAGGGGCCTACAATGAGCAGTTCTTC | CAWSAGGAYNEQFF
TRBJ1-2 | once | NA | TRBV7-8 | TGTGCCAGCAGCGACCGGGTTTATGGCTACACCTTC | CASSDRVYGYTF
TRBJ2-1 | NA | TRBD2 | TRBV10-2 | TGCGCCAGCAGCGCAAGCGGGAGCTCCTACAATGAGCAGTTCTTC | CASSASGSSYNEQFF
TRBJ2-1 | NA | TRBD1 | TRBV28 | TGTGCCAGCAGTCTCCAGGGGGCATGGAATGAGCAGTTCTTC | CASSLQGAWNEQFF
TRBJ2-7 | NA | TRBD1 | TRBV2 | TGTGCCAGCAACACCGGGACAGGGGTTTCCTACGAGCAGTACTTC | CASNTGTGVSYEQYF
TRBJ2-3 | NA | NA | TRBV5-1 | TGCGCCAGCAGCTTGGCCTGGGTACAGGAAATTAGCACAGATACGCAGTATTTT | CASSLAWVQEISTDTQYF
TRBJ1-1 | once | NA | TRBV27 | TGTGCCAGCAGTTCAAGGGCACAGGGTACGACTGAAGCTTTCTTT | CASSSRAQGTTEAFF
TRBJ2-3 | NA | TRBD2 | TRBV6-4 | TGTGCCAGCAGTGACTCTAGCGGGAGTGGTGATACGCAGTATTTT | CASSDSSGSGDTQYF
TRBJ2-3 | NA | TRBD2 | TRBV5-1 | TGCGCCAGCAGCTTGGGCGGGGGAACAGATACGCAGTATTTT | CASSLGGGTDTQYF
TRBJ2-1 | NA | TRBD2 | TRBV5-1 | TGCGCCAGCAGCGAAGGAGCGGGAGGGCCCGGGTATGAGCAGTTCTTC | CASSEGAGGPGYEQFF
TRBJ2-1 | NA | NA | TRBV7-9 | TGTGCCAGCAGCTACGGGAACCACAATGAGCAGTTCTTC | CASSYGNHNEQFF
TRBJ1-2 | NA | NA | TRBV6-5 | TGTGCCAGCAGTTACGGGGGGGTCGGCTATGGCTACACCTTC | CASSYGGVGYGYTF
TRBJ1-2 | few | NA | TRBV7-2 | TGTGCCAGCAGCTTAGACTCTTCTACAGGGAAGACCTTC | CASSLDSSTGKTF
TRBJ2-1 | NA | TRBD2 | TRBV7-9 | TGTGCCAGCAGCTTTCAAAGGACTAGCGGGAAAGATGAGCAGTTCTTC | CASSFQRTSGKDEQFF
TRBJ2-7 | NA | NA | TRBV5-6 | TGTGCCAGCAGCTTGGCACAGAGCTCCTACGAGCAGTACTTC | CASSLAQSSYEQYF
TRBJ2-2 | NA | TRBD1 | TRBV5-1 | TGCGCCAGCAGCTTCGGACAGGGTAGGGTCGGGGAGCTGTTTTTT | CASSFGQGRVGELFF
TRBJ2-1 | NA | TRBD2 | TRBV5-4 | TGTGCCAGCAGACTAGCGGGACGGAATGAGCAGTTCTTC | CASRLAGRNEQFF
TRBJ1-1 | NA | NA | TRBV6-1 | TGTGCCAGCAGTGAACCCCTGGGGGCTGGGTGGACTGAAGCTTTCTTT | CASSEPLGAGWTEAFF
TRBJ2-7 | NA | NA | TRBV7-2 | TGTGCCAGCAGCTCGACCGGACTCCCCTGGGAGCAGTACTTC | CASSSTGLPWEQYF
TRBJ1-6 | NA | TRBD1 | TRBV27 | TGTGCCAGCAGTCCCCAGACAGGGGAGAATTCACCCCTCCACTTT | CASSPQTGENSPLHF
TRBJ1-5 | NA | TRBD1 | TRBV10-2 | TGCGCCAGCAGTGAGTCGACAGGGAATAGCAATCAGCCCCAGCATTTT | CASSESTGNSNQPQHF
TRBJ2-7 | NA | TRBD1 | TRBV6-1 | TGTGCCAGCAGTGCCCCCGGGACAGGGGACTTCGAGCAGTACTTT | CASSAPGTGDFEQYF
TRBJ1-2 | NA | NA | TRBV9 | TGTGCCAGCAGCGTAGGGGGAGCTAACTATGGCTACACCTTC | CASSVGGANYGYTF
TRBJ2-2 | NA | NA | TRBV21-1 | TGTGCCAGCAGCGAACGGACTAGCGGGAGGTCCACCGGGGAGCTGTTTTTT | CASSERTSGRSTGELFF
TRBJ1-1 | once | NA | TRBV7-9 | TGTGCCAGCAGCCCCCTTCTTAACACTGAAGCTTTCTTT | CASSPLLNTEAFF
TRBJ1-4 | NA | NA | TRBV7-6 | TGTGCCAGCAGCCCCAGCAGGCTGAATGAAAAACTGTTTTTT | CASSPSRLNEKLFF
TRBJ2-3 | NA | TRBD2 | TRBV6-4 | TGTGCCCCAGCCGGGACTAGCGGGAGTTTCCGCACAGATACGCAGTATTTT | CAPAGTSGSFRTDTQYF
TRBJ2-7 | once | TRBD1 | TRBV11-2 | TGTGCCAGCAGCTTAGGACGACAGGGCGACGAGCAGTACTTC | CASSLGRQGDEQYF
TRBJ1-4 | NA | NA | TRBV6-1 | TGTGCCAGCAGTGACCAGCGCACCCTGGTTGAAAAACTGTTTTTT | CASSDQRTLVEKLFF
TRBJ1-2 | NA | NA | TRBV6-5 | TGTGCCAGCAGCCCGAAGGGGTATGGCTACACCTTC | CASSPKGYGYTF
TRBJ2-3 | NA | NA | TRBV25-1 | TGTGCCAGCAGGGGCGGGGTCCCGCCAGATACGCAGTATTTT | CASRGGVPPDTQYF
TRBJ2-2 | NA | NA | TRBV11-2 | TGTGCCAGCAGCTTACTGGGGGGAGGCGGTTATTACACCGGGGAGCTGTTTTTT | CASSLLGGGGYYTGELFF
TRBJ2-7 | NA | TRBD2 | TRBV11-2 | TGTGCCAGCAGCAAGACTAGCGGGAGACAGTACGAGCAGTACTTC | CASSKTSGRQYEQYF